This T cell receptor beta chain was documented in a study of Graves' ophthalmopathy and Graves' hyperthyroidism. A note on this clonotype: A junction boundary mismatches the germline segment, possibly from a read error.

For repertoire sequencing, the TCR beta CDR3 regions were amplified from RNA transcripts. HTBI primers were used in a first-round RT-PCR, which preceded a second-round multiplex PCR. From the multiplex PCR reads, TCRdb called clonotypes with MiXCR, one entry per CDR3 protein. This sample has 650,000 to 800,000 distinct CDR3 sequences; about 38% occur once, and the top ten carry roughly 3%. The CDR3 totals 12 residues. Germline V gene lookup returns CDR1 WSHSY and CDR2 SAAADI. Specimen: peripheral blood. This chain uses TRBV10-2 with TRBJ1-1; no definite D call. The TCR comes from an adult man with Graves' ophthalmopathy. CDR3 in amino acids: CASTAGNAEAFF. As DNA, the CDR3 is TGTGCCAGCACCGCCGGGAACGCTGAAGCTTTCTTT.